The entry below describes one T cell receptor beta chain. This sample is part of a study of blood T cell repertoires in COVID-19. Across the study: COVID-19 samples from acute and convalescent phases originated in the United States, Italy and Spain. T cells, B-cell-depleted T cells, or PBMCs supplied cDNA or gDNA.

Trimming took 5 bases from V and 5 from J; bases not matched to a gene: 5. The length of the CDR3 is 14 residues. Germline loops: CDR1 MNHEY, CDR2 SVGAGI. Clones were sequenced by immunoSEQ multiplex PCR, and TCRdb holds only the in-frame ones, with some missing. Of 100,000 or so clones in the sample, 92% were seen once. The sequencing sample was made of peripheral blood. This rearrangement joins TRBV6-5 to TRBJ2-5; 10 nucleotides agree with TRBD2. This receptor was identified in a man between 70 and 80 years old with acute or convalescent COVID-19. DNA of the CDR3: TGTGCCAGCAGTATTCTAGCGGGGGTTGAGACCCAGTACTTC. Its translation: CASSILAGVETQYF.